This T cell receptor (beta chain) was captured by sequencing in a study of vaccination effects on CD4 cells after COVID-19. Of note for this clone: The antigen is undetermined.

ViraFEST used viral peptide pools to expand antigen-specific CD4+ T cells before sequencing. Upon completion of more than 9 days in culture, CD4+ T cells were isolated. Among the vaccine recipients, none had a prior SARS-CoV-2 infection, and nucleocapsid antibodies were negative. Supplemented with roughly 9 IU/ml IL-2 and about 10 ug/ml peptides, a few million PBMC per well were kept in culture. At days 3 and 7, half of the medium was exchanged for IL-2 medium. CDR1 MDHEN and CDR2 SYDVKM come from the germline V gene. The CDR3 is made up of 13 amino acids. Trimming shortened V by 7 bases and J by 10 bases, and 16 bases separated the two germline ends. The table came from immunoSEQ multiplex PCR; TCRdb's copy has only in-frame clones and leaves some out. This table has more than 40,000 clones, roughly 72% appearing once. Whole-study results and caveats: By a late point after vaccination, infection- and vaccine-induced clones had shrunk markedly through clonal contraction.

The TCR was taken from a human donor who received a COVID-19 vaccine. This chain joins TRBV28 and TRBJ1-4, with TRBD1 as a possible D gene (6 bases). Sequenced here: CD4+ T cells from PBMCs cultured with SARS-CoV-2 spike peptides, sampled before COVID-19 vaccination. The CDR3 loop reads CASTDGQGRKLFF. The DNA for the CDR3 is TGTGCCAGCACCGACGGGCAGGGGCGAAAACTGTTTTTT.